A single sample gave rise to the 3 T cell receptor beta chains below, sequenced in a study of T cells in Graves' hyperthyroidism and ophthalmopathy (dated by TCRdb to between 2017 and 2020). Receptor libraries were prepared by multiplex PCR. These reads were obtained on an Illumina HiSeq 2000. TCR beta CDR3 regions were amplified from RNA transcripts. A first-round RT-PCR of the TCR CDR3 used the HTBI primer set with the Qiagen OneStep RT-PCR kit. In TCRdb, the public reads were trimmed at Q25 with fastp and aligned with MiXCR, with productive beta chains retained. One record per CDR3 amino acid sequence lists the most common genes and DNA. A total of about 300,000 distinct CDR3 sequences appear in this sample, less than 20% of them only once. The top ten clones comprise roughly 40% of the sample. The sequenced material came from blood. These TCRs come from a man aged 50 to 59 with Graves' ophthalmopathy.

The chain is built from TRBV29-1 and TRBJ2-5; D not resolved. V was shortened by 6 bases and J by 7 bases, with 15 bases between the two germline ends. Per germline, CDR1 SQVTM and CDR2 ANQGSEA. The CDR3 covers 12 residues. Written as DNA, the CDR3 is TGCAGCGTGCTAGTGGGGATGGGGACCCAGTACTTC. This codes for CSVLVGMGTQYF.

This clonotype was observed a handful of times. The CDR3 is CARPRQGHTEAFF. DNA of the CDR3: TGTGCCAGACCGAGACAGGGTCACACTGAAGCTTTCTTT. This chain joins TRBV2 and TRBJ1-1; TRBD1 matches at 7 bases. V lost 9 bases, J lost 3 bases, and 7 bases stayed unmatched. The V gene's germline CDR1 is SNHLY and CDR2 FYNNEI. This CDR3 contains 13 residues.

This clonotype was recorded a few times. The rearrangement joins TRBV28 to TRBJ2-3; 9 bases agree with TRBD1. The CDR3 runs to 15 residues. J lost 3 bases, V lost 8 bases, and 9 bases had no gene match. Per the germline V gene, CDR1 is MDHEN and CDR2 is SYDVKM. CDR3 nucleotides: TGTGCCAGCTCTGCGGGGACAGGGACGACAGATACGCAGTATTTT. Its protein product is CASSAGTGTTDTQYF.